Listed below are T cell receptor beta chains from one sample, sequenced in a study of T cell responses to AZD1222 COVID-19 vaccine. Produced via immunoSEQ multiplex PCR; TCRdb's table is partial and in-frame only. The table has fewer than 120,000 clones, roughly 90% seen once; the top ten hold over 1.5%. Sequenced here: peripheral blood, sampled on day 0 of AZD1222 vaccination. These receptors were collected from an adult in good health. The CDR3 runs from the conserved cysteine through the conserved F or W. Each record gives: V gene, CDR3 protein.

>TRBV10-2
CASRGAGDNQPQHF
>TRBV30
CAWSSEVFYGYTF
>TRBV18
CASSDNQGKAEAFF
>TRBV19
CASTVTPGATEAFF
>TRBV6-2/TRBV6-3
CASSYVEMLMNTEAFF
>TRBV30
CAWMKMGDEKLFF
>TRBV2
CASSETGYGYTF
>TRBV5-1
CASKGGTRYNEQFF
>TRBV15
CATSRSGKEQFF
>TRBV7-8
CASSRQGNQPQHF
>TRBV10-3
CAAGQEVYNEQFF
>TRBV19
CASSMSENTEAFF
>TRBV5-4
CASSFREGVEKLFF
>TRBV19
CASSTSGRGYEQYF
>TRBV29-1
CSVEDPGFSYTF
>TRBV19
CASSMGRDNSPLHF